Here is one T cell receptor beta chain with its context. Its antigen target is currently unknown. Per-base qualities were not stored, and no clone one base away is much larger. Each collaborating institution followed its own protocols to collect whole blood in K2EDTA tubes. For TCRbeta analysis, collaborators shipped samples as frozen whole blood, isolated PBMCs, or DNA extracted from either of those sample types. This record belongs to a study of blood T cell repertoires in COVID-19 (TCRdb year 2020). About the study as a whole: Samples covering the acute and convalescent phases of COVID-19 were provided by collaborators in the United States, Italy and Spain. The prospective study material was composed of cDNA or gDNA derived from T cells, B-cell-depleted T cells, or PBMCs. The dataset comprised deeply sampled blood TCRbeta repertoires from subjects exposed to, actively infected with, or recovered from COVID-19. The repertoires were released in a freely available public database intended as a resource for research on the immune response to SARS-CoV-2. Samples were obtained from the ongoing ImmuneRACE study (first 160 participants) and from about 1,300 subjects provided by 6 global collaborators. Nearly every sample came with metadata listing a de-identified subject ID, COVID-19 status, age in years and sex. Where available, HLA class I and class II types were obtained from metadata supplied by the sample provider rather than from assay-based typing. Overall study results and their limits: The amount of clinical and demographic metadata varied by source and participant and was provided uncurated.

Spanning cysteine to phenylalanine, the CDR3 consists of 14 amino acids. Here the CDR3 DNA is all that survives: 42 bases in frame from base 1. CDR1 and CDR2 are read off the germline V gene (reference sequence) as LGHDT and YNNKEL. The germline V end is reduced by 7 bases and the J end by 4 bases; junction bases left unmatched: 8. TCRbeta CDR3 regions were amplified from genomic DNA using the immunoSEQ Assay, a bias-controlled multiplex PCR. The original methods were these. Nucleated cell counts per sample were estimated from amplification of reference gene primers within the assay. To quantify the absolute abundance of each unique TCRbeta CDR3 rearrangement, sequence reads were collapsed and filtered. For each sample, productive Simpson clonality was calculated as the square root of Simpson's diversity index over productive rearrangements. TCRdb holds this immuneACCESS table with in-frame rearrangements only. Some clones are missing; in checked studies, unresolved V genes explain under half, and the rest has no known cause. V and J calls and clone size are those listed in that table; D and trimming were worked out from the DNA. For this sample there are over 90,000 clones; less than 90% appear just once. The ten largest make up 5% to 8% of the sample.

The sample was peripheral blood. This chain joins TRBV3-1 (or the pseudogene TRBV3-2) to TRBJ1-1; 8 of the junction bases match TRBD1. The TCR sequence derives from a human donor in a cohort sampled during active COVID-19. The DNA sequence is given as TGTGCCAGCACAAGGACAGGGTTTTCCACTGAAGCTTTCTTT. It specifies CASTRTGFSTEAFF.